This T cell receptor beta chain was documented in a study of vaccination effects on CD4 cells after COVID-19. Clones were read by immunoSEQ multiplex PCR, and TCRdb kept only the in-frame ones, dropping some. Of around 66,000 clones listed, 70% to 75% are singletons. Concerning this clone: Its antigen is currently unknown.

Trimming shortened V by 7 bases and J by 1 base, and 10 bases separated the two germline ends. The CDR3 extends over 13 amino acids. Germline V gene lookup returns CDR1 SGHTA and CDR2 FQGTGA. Following culture for nine to ten days, CD4+ T cells were isolated. It was two doses of either the BNT162b2 or mRNA-1273 vaccine that participants received. Nucleocapsid antibody tests were negative, and the vaccine recipients had no prior SARS-CoV-2 infection. IL-2 medium was substituted for half the medium on days 3 and 7. The chain carries TRBV7-3 and TRBJ1-1; no firm D call. The receptor's source is a human donor who received a COVID-19 vaccine. The sequenced sample was CD4+ T cells from PBMCs cultured without peptide, obtained after COVID-19 vaccination. In DNA form, the CDR3 reads TGTGCCAGCACCTCCCCCGGGAACACTGAAGCTTTCTTT. As protein: CASTSPGNTEAFF.